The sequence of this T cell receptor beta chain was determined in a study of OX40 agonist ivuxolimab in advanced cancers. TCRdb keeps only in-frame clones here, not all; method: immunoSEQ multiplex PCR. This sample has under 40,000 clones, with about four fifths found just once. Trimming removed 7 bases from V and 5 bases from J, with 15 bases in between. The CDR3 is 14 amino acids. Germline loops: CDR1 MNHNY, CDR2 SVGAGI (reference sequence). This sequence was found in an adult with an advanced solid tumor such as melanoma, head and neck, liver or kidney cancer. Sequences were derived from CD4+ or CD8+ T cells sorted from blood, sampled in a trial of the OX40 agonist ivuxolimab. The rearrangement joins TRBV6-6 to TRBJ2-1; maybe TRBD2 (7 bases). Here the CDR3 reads CASIGGGPDNEQFF. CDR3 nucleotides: TGTGCCAGCATAGGGGGGGGGCCCGACAATGAGCAGTTCTTC.